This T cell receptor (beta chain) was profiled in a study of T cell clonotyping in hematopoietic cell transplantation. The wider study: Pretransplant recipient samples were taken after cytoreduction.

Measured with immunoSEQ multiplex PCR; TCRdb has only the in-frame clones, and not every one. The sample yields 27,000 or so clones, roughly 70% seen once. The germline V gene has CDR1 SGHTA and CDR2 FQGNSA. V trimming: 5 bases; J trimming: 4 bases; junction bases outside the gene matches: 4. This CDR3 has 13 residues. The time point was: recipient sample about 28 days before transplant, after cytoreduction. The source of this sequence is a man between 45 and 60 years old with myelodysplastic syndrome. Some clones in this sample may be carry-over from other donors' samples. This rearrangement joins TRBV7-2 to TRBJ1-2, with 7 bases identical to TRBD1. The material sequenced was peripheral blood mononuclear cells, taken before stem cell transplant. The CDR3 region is CASSGQEGYGYTF. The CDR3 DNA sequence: TGTGCCAGCAGCGGACAGGAAGGCTATGGCTACACCTTC.